One sample yielded the 12 T cell receptor beta chains listed below, sequenced in a study of T cells in localized non-small cell lung cancer (dated by TCRdb to the early 2020s). The library was generated by the immunoSEQ multiplex PCR assay. TCRdb retrieved this table from immuneACCESS and kept in-frame rearrangements only. Not all clones are present; in checked studies, unresolved V genes account for under half, and no reason is known for the remainder. This sample holds 100,000 or so clones; approximately 90% were observed only once. The top ten clonotypes cover roughly 4% of the sample. Sequenced material: PBMCs, taken before any cancer treatment. The origin of the receptors is a woman aged 35-70 years with stage II squamous cell lung carcinoma.

CDR3: CASRYGRNTEAFF. Written as DNA, the CDR3 is TGTGCCAGCCGGTACGGACGGAACACTGAAGCTTTCTTT. V gene TRBV6-1 combines with J gene TRBJ1-1, with no clear D. Germline-derived CDR1 and CDR2 are MNHNS and SASEGT. The V end lost 8 bases, the J end lost 1 base, and 11 bases lay between the germline ends. This CDR3 contains 13 residues.

The chain carries TRBV5-1 and TRBJ1-3; perhaps TRBD1 as D (6 bases). Germline V gives CDR1 SGHRS, CDR2 YFSETQ. The CDR3 is 15 amino acids. V shed 3 bases and J shed 2 bases, with 12 bases lying between them. The CDR3 nucleotides are TGCGCCAGCAGCTGGACGGGGGGCACTGGAAACACCATATATTTT. Its protein product is CASSWTGGTGNTIYF.

The J gene is TRBJ1-4, the V gene TRBV5-4, with a tentative D call TRBD1 (6 bases). V gave up 4 bases and J gave up 12 bases, with 13 bases separating them. There are 12 residues in the CDR3. In germline, CDR1 is SGHNT, CDR2 YYREEE (reference sequence). CDR3 in DNA: TGTGCCAGCAGCCCAGGGGACTCGGAACTGTTTTTT. Translated, it gives CASSPGDSELFF.

This clone is a singleton in its sample. Other DNA sequences in this specimen translate into the identical CDR3. The gene calls are TRBV28 and TRBJ2-7, with unresolved D. The germline V gene encodes CDR1 MDHEN and CDR2 SYDVKM. This CDR3 comprises 11 residues. V gave up 5 bases and J gave up 1 base, with 3 bases separating them. The CDR3 DNA follows: TGTGCCAGCAGTCGTTCCTACGAGCAGTACTTC. Translated: CASSRSYEQYF.

The chain links TRBV5-1 to TRBJ1-3; D gene uncertain. This CDR3 contains 13 residues. Deletions cut 0 bases from V and 8 bases from J, with 9 bases between. Germline V gene lookup returns CDR1 SGHRS and CDR2 YFSETQ. As DNA, the CDR3 is TGCGCCAGCAGCTTGGCCGGGCGGGACACCATATATTTT. Amino acid sequence: CASSLAGRDTIYF.

The rearrangement joins TRBV10-3 to TRBJ1-4; tentative D call: TRBD1 (5 bases). Between the trimmed V and J ends, which lost 3 bases and 5 bases, there was a span of 10 bases. The CDR3 length is 14 residues. Germline values: CDR1 ENHRY, CDR2 SYGVKD. Here the CDR3 DNA reads TGTGCCATCAGTGACGACAGCCAGAATGAAAAACTGTTTTTT. Its translation: CAISDDSQNEKLFF.

This chain joins TRBV7-9 and TRBJ1-3, with 8 bases lining up with TRBD1. Trimming removed 5 bases from V and 1 base from J; junction bases left unmatched: 4. The CDR3 is 15 amino acids. Germline-derived CDR1 and CDR2 are SEHNR and FQNEAQ (reference sequence). This CDR3 is CASSPRTGSGNTIYF. The CDR3 DNA sequence: TGTGCCAGCAGCCCCCGGACAGGGTCTGGAAACACCATATATTTT.

The chain links TRBV5-1 to TRBJ2-1; TRBD1 agrees at 7 bases. This CDR3 contains 15 residues. V lost 0 bases to trimming and J lost 5 bases; unmatched junction nucleotides: 5. Germline assignment: CDR1 SGHRS and CDR2 YFSETQ. DNA for the CDR3: TGCGCCAGCAGCTTGGAGACAGGGTTAAACAATGAGCAGTTCTTC. Its protein product is CASSLETGLNNEQFF. The whole variable domain, remainder taken from reference TRBV5-1 and TRBJ2-1, is KAGVTQTPRYLIKTRGQQVTLSCSPISGHRSVSWYQQTPGQGLQFLFEYFSETQRNKGNFPGRFSGRQFSNSRSEMNVSTLELGDSALYLCASSLETGLNNEQFFGPGTRLTVL.

J is TRBJ2-1 and V is TRBV15, with TRBD2 matching over 8 bases. The CDR3 sequence is 14 residues long. The trim removed 4 bases at V and 8 bases at J, leaving 7 bases unmatched. Germline CDR1 reads LNHNV; CDR2 reads YYDKDF (reference sequence). DNA for the CDR3: TGTGCCACCAGCAAGCTGGCGGGGGGTGATGAGCAGTTCTTC. Translated, it gives CATSKLAGGDEQFF.

This chain links TRBV5-1 with TRBJ2-3, with 12 bases aligning to TRBD2. The CDR3 sequence is 16 residues long. The germline V gene has CDR1 SGHRS and CDR2 YFSETQ. The trim removed 4 bases at V and 1 base at J, leaving 4 bases unmatched. The CDR3 DNA reads as TGCGCCAGCAGCCCTCGACTAGCGGGGGGCACAGATACGCAGTATTTT. It specifies CASSPRLAGGTDTQYF.

For the CDR3, the DNA is TGCGCCAGCAGCCCGGGGTCCCAAGAGACCCAGTACTTC. Its translation is CASSPGSQETQYF. The rearrangement joins TRBV5-1 to TRBJ2-5, with D tentatively TRBD2 (5 bases). CDR1 is SGHRS and CDR2 is YFSETQ in the germline V gene. This CDR3 is built from 13 residues. The V and J ends lost 4 bases and 1 base respectively, with 8 bases between them.

The chain employs TRBV27 and TRBJ1-4; TRBD1 agrees at 9 bases. Germline CDR1 is MNHEY and CDR2 is SMNVEV (reference sequence). The length of the CDR3 is 16 residues. The V gene end was trimmed by 5 bases and the J gene end by 8 bases; junction bases not matched to a gene: 12. CDR3 bases: TGTGCCAGCAGTACGGGTTCCGGGACAGGGATGGAAAAACTGTTTTTT. Protein product: CASSTGSGTGMEKLFF.